This T cell receptor (beta chain) was retrieved from a study of read filtering for tumor transcriptome and immune sequencing (dated by TCRdb to about 2020). Regarding the complete study: The cohort was composed of roughly 16 male and some 13 female patients, with a mean age of about 65 years and an age range of roughly 40 to 90. After DNase treatment, whole-transcriptome libraries were prepared with the TruSeq RNA Access Library Prep Kit. TCR-region mapped reads per sample ranged from about 3.5 to 10.27 million with IR-seq versus only 85 to 1273 with RNA-seq. One of the main goals was to work out a read-filtering strategy for immune repertoire data, in particular whether clonotypes backed by only a single read should be removed. By revised international staging, about 8 patients were R-ISS I, roughly 17 were R-ISS II and over five were R-ISS III. Using the same bone marrow samples, the study compared TCR repertoires obtained by targeted immune repertoire sequencing with those obtained by bulk whole-transcriptome sequencing.

The paper as a whole reports these results and caveats: Rather than purified T cells, the sorted CD138-negative fraction was a mixed bone marrow immune population. Single-read clonotypes made up 80% to 90% of clonotypes but only around 4% of total reads in IR-seq, compared with approximately 75% of clonotypes and 35% to 45% of reads in RNA-seq. Clonotypes were captured by IR-seq at much higher depth and more reliably than by RNA-seq, and smaller IR-seq throughput was sufficient for identification of most shared clonotypes. Removing single-read clonotypes increased the correlation between IR-seq and RNA-seq shared clonotype proportions.

The Immunoverse kit was used to build TCR libraries from about 400 ng RNA, with molecular barcoded adaptors covering alpha/delta and beta/gamma chains. TCR library preparation used the same RNA that was used for transcriptome sequencing. An Illumina HiSeq 4000 with 2 x 150 cycles was used to sequence the TCR libraries. Processing in the source paper ran as follows. TCR reads were aligned to human V, D, J and C references and assembled into CDR3 clonotypes with MiXCR, including quality filtering and error correction. The tcR package in R was used to analyze clonotype counts and gene usage diversity. Raw mapping reads were checked after the RNA-seq reads had been mapped by STAR aligner version 2.5.3a onto the human GRCh37 genome. To test how sequencing depth affected the clonotypes detected, IR-seq fastq files were randomly downsampled with Seqtk 1.3. Using fastp trimming at Q25 and MiXCR clonotype assembly, TCRdb reanalyzed the public sequencing data and kept in-frame beta chains. Every CDR3 protein is listed once, alongside the most common genes and DNA of its rows. TCRdb, rather than the study authors, made the V and J calls. This sample holds 39,000 or so distinct CDR3 sequences; about an eighth were observed only once. Over 25% of the sample is held by the ten biggest clonotypes.

Every patient had bone marrow sampled at the time of active disease. Ficoll-Hypaque density gradient centrifugation was used to isolate bone marrow mononuclear cells. CD138-negative cells were obtained by negative selection after labeling with CD138 magnetic microbeads on a MACS separator, removing myeloma plasma cells. The purity of the isolated cells was checked by flow cytometry with CD138 antibodies on an Attune NxT. Total RNA was extracted with TRIzol reagent and quantified with a NanoDrop spectrophotometer. For each patient, paired RNA-seq and IR-seq were run on the CD138-negative bone marrow sample from that patient. In the germline V gene, CDR1 corresponds to SGDLS and CDR2 to YYNGEE. V is reduced by 0 bases and J by 5 bases, leaving a spacing of 12 bases between them. From the cysteine through the phenylalanine, the CDR3 covers 15 amino acids. Of the read, only the CDR3 DNA is kept; its 45 bases are in frame from base 1.

In this sample, this clonotype turned up many times. Its specific antigen is unknown. Per-nucleotide qualities are absent, and no much larger clonotype sits a single base away. Material: a population of CD138-negative cells sorted from bone marrow. According to the study, the label for this sample's cell subset or site signals: bone marrow mononuclear cells depleted of CD138+ plasma/myeloma cells by negative magnetic selection. This receptor was taken from a donor at least 40 years old with multiple myeloma. The chain is assembled from TRBV9 and TRBJ2-1; the D gene assignment is perhaps TRBD1 or TRBD2, with each matching 5 bases. The CDR3 corresponds to CASSVDGTRHNEQFF. The DNA reads as follows: TGTGCCAGCAGCGTAGACGGGACCAGGCACAATGAGCAGTTCTTC.